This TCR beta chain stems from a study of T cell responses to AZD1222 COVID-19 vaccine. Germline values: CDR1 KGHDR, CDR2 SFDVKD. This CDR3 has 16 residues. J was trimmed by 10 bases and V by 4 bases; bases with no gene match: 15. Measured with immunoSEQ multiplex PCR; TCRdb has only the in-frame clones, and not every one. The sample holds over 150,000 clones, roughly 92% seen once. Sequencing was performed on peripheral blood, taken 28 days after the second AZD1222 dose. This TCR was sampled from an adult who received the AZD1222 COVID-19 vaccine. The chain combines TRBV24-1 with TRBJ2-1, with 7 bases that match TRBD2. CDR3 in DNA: TGTGCCACCAGTGAGGCTGGGCTAGCGGCCGGAGGGGAGCAGTTCTTC. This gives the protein CATSEAGLAAGGEQFF.